Listed below are T cell receptor beta chains from one sample, sequenced in a study of blood T cells in healthy people across ages. TCRdb re-analysed the 5' RACE reads in MiXCR, keeping a single row per CDR3 protein. The sample consists of fewer than 900,000 distinct CDR3 sequences, about 37% of them appearing once. Sample: blood. These receptors all come from a man younger than 30 in good health. Both conserved end residues are trimmed from each CDR3. Each record gives: V gene, CDR3 protein.

>TRBV7-3
ASSSTIGQIHNSEAF
>TRBV4-2
ASSRTSGEQY
>TRBV2
ASGQVNAYEQY
>TRBV12-3/TRBV12-4
ASSGRSDTQY
>TRBV20-1
SARGYGNTEAF
>TRBV20-1
SATDVSSYNEQY
>TRBV6-1
ASSEGTGGGTDTQY
>TRBV6-2/TRBV6-3
ASSTTASKYGYT
>TRBV29-1
SVGGQGAVGNTEAF
>TRBV4-3
ASSPGQLNSPLH
>TRBV24-1
ATSDLGDNEQF
>TRBV20-1
SARGGQGSTDTQY
>TRBV9
ASSVTPGVSDTQY
>TRBV10-3
AISGGTGGMNTEAF
>TRBV20-1
SARAKGRSGYT
>TRBV12-3/TRBV12-4
ASSFDPTHQPQH
>TRBV7-9
ASSFGESNQPQH
>TRBV28
ASRIGGEAKNIQY
>TRBV13
ASSLRQGITEAF
>TRBV6-6
ASSYPAGTSGDTQY
>TRBV30
AWSRGGDTEAF
>TRBV7-2
ASSPRTQDTQY
>TRBV10-3
AIMRVMNTGAF
>TRBV20-1
SARVGGVGVGGYT
>TRBV4-3
ASSQLRAQGEGYNEQF
>TRBV20-1
SASGLAGPTYNEQY
>TRBV4-2
ASSQGTSGRTYEQY
>TRBV5-1
ASSVSPGGYNEQF
>TRBV10-3
AISESRTDYNEQF
>TRBV4-2
ASSQEGTGALLETQY
>TRBV7-8
ASSLGGLAGGQWQF
>TRBV5-1
ASIRGGTEAF